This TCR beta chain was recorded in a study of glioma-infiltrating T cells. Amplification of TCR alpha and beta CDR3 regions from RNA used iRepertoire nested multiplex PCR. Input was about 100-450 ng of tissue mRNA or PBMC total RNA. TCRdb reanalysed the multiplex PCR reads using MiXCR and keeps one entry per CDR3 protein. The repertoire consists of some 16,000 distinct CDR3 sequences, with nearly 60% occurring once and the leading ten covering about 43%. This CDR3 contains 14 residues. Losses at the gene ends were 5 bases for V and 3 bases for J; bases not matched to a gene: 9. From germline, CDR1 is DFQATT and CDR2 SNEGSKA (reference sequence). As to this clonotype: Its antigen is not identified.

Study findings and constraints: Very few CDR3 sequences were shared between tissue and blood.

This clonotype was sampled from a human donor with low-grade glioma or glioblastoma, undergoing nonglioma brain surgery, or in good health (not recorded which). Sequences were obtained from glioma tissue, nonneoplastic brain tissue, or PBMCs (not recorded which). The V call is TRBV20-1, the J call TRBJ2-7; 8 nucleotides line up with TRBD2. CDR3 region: CSAPDPGGDYEQYF. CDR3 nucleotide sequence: TGCAGTGCTCCAGATCCCGGGGGGGACTACGAGCAGTACTTC.